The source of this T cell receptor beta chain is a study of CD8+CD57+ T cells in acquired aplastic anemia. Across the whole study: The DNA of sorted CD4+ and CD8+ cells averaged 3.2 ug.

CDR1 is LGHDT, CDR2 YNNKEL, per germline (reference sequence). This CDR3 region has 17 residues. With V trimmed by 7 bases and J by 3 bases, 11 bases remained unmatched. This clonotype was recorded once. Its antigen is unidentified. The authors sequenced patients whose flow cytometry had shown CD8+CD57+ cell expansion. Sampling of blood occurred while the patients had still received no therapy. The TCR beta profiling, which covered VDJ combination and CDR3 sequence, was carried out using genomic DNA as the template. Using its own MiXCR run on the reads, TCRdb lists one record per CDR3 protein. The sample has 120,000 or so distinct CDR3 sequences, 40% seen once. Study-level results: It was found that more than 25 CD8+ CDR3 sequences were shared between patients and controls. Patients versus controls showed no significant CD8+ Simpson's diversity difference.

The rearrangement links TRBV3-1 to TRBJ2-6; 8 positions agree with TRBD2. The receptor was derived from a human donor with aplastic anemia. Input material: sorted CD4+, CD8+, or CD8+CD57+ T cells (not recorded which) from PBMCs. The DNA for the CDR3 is TGTGCCAGCAATCCGCAAGGACTAGCTGGTGGGGCCAACGTCCTGACTTTC. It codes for CASNPQGLAGGANVLTF.